This is a list of T cell receptor beta chains from one sample in a study of cytomegalovirus exposure and HLA in healthy donors. Only in-frame clones appear in the TCRdb table, and some are missing; sequencing was by immunoSEQ multiplex PCR. The sample consists of approximately 190,000 clones, around 84% of them appearing once. Sequencing used PBMCs. These receptors were obtained from a man between 18 and 35 years old in good health and CMV-seropositive. The CDR3 runs from the conserved cysteine through the conserved F or W. Fields, in order: clone size, J gene, D gene, V gene, CDR3 DNA, CDR3 protein. A D gene is named only where the DNA matches it firmly. A row's size may be missing; if present it is once, few, many or a size class.

. TRBJ2-2 TRBD2 TRBV9 TGTGCCAGCTCCCGGACTAGTTGGAACACCGGGGAGCTGTTTTTT CASSRTSWNTGELFF
. TRBJ2-2 . TRBV5-3 TGTGGTTCCAAGCGGAAGAGGAATAGTAACACCGGGGAGCTGTTTTTT CGSKRKRNSNTGELFF
. TRBJ1-1 . TRBV30 TGTGCCTGGAGCGATGTGGGCCCTGGAACAGGGACGAACACTGAAGCTTTCTTT CAWSDVGPGTGTNTEAFF
. TRBJ2-4 TRBD1 TRBV28 TGTGCCAGCAGTTCCCCCGGGACAGGGGGTGACATTCAGTACTTC CASSSPGTGGDIQYF
. TRBJ1-2 TRBD1 TRBV28 TGTGCCAGCAGTGCGATGACAGGGAAGGTCGACTATGGCTACACCTTC CASSAMTGKVDYGYTF
few TRBJ2-3 . TRBV4-3 TGCGCCAGCAGCCAAGAGGCGCGAGCGGGAGATACGCAGTATTTT CASSQEARAGDTQYF
. TRBJ1-3 . TRBV7-9 TGTGCCAGCAGAACCCGGAAGGGGGCTGGAAACACCATATATTTT CASRTRKGAGNTIYF
. TRBJ2-7 TRBD1 TRBV7-2 TGTGCCAGCAGCTCCTCGGGACAGTCGTTCTACGAGCAGTACTTC CASSSSGQSFYEQYF
few TRBJ1-1 . TRBV7-2 TGTGCCAGCAGCTTAGACGGGAGGCTCACTGAAGCTTTCTTT CASSLDGRLTEAFF
. TRBJ1-1 . TRBV6-6 TGTGCCAGCAGTTACTCGACGGGGGGCGGAATCGCTGAAGCTTTCTTT CASSYSTGGGIAEAFF
. TRBJ2-5 . TRBV6-1 TGTGCCAGCAGTGAAGATCTGGGGCTGGGGGAGACCCAGTACTTC CASSEDLGLGETQYF
. TRBJ1-1 TRBD1 TRBV5-4 TGTGCCAGCAGCTTTGGGGACAGGAACACTGAAGCTTTCTTT CASSFGDRNTEAFF
. TRBJ1-2 TRBD1 TRBV2 TGTGCCAGCATGACAGGGGGCGGCTATGGCTACACCTTC CASMTGGGYGYTF
. TRBJ1-5 TRBD1 TRBV2 TGTGCCAGCAGCGAACAGGGGTTGGGTCAGCCCCAGCATTTT CASSEQGLGQPQHF
. TRBJ2-1 TRBD2 TRBV27 TGTGCCAGCAGTTCGAGGGCAACGGGAGGCATCAACCCCTCCTACAATGAGCAGTTCTTC CASSSRATGGINPSYNEQFF
. TRBJ1-4 . TRBV5-4 TGTGCCAGCAGCGAATTCGGGACACTGACTGAAAAACTGTTTTTT CASSEFGTLTEKLFF
. TRBJ2-7 . TRBV10-1 TGCGCCATCATTTTTGAAGGCCAGGTAGGCTCCTACGAGCAGTACTTC CAIIFEGQVGSYEQYF
. TRBJ1-2 . TRBV19 TGTGCCAGTAGTATCCTCGCTTCAGTTGAATATGGCTACACCTTC CASSILASVEYGYTF
. TRBJ2-2 TRBD2 TRBV4-3 TGCGCCAGCGGGACTAGCGGGAGCTACACCGGGGAGCTGTTTTTT CASGTSGSYTGELFF
. TRBJ2-7 TRBD1 TRBV6-1 TGTGCCAGCAGGGGAGGGACAGGGGGAACTTACGAGCAGTACTTC CASRGGTGGTYEQYF
few TRBJ1-1 . TRBV6-1 TGTGCCAGCAGTTCCGGGACAAGGGGTAACACTGAAGCTTTCTTT CASSSGTRGNTEAFF
. TRBJ2-7 TRBD2 TRBV19 TGTGCCAGTAGTATAGGAACTAGCGGGCATCCCTACGAGCAGTACTTC CASSIGTSGHPYEQYF
. TRBJ2-1 . TRBV2 TGTGCCAGCAGTGTAGGACAGTACAATGAGCAGTTCTTC CASSVGQYNEQFF
. TRBJ1-4 . TRBV15 TGTGCCACCAGCAGAGGGAGGAATGAAAAACTGTTTTTT CATSRGRNEKLFF
. TRBJ2-7 TRBD2 TRBV7-6 TGTGCCAGCAGCCTGACTAGCGGGAGTGGCGAGCAGTACTTC CASSLTSGSGEQYF